Below are 13 T cell receptor beta chains sequenced from a single sample in a study of tissue T cells after allogeneic stem cell transplantation. Sequencing used immunoSEQ multiplex PCR; TCRdb keeps in-frame clones, though not all of them. The table includes 7,000 to 9,500 clones, 65% to 70% detected once. Sequencing was performed on blood. The receptors were gathered from a female BALB/c mouse in good health. Mice of this strain are of MHC haplotype H2-d.

For this clone: Genes here carry mouse names. Read coverage stops 1 residue before the CDR3 terminus; the germline J gene supplies the remainder. This chain joins TRBV13-2 and TRBJ2-7; 10 bases are shared with TRBD2. This CDR3 contains 14 residues. The V and J ends lost 3 bases and 7 bases, in that order; junction bases with no gene match: 7. The V gene's germline CDR1 is NNHNN and CDR2 SYGAGS (reference sequence). CDR3 loop: CASGARDWGWEQYF. CDR3 DNA, as far as it was read: TGTGCCAGCGGTGCCCGGGACTGGGGATGGGAACAGTAC.

Of note for this clone: Gene names follow the mouse nomenclature. Sequencing ends 1 residue short of the CDR3 end; the germline J gene provides the rest. The chain joins TRBV13-1 to TRBJ1-6, with 8 bases fitting TRBD1. TRBJ1-6 is marked as an open reading frame, function uncertain. Losses at the gene ends were 4 bases for V and 6 bases for J; bases not matched to a gene: 3. The CDR3 extends over 14 amino acids. The V gene's germline CDR1 is NSHNY and CDR2 SYGAGN. The CDR3 is CASSPDRVNSPLYF. The covered CDR3 bases are TGTGCCAGCAGTCCGGACAGGGTTAATTCGCCCCTCTAC.

On this clone: Gene names and germline refer to mouse. The CDR3 goes on 1 residue after the read ends, and that part is filled in from the germline J gene. J is TRBJ2-1 and V is TRBV31; 12 bases match TRBD2. CDR1 and CDR2 (germline): GKSSPN, SITVG. The CDR3 runs 16 residues. The V segment lost 3 bases and the J segment 3 bases; nucleotides outside the gene matches: 6. The CDR3 DNA, read in part, is TGTGCCTGGAGCCTCGGGACTGGGGGGCCCTATGCTGAGCAGTTC. It specifies CAWSLGTGGPYAEQF. The full CDR3 protein is CAWSLGTGGPYAEQFF.

This clone was detected a few times. Mouse names are used for the genes. The sequenced fragment ends 1 residue before the CDR3 boundary, so the rest is inferred from the germline J gene. This chain connects TRBV13-1 to TRBJ2-7; D is unresolved. V was pared by 3 bases and J by 2 bases, with 6 bases between. This CDR3 has 12 residues. Germline V gene data show CDR1 as NSHNY and CDR2 as SYGAGN. Partial CDR3 DNA: TGTGCCAGCAGTGGACAAACCTATGAACAGTAC. It translates to CASSGQTYEQY. The full CDR3 sequence reads CASSGQTYEQYF.

Comment on this clone: Germline and genes here are mouse. The CDR3 end lies 1 residue beyond the end of the read and is filled in from the germline J gene. V usage is TRBV29 and J usage is TRBJ1-1, with D perhaps matching TRBD1 (5 bases). The CDR3 is 12 amino acids. Germline assignment: CDR1 MSHET and CDR2 SYDVDS. Trimming pared 5 bases from V and 10 bases from J, leaving 14 bases between. The DNA read from the CDR3 is TGTGCTAGCAGTACCAGGGTAAGGAGAGTCTTC. Translation gives CASSTRVRRVF. Given in full, the CDR3 is CASSTRVRRVFF.

A note on this clone: Each gene name is a mouse one. With the read ending 1 residue before the CDR3 end, the germline J gene is used to fill in that end. The chain is built from TRBV13-3 and TRBJ2-3; 12 nucleotides line up with TRBD2. Unmatched junction bases numbered 3, after V lost 5 bases and J lost 2 bases. The CDR3 is 15 residues long. Germline V gene lookup returns CDR1 NNHDY and CDR2 SYVADS. CDR3 bases read: TGTGCCAGCAGAAGGACTGGGGGGGTTGCAGAAACGCTGTAT. It yields the protein CASRRTGGVAETLY. The whole CDR3 sequence reads CASRRTGGVAETLYF.

Comment on this clone: Here the gene names and germline are mouse. The read stops 1 residue short of the end of the CDR3; the missing end is completed from the germline J gene. V usage is TRBV14 and J usage is TRBJ1-2; D unresolved. CDR3 length: 12 residues. V was pared by 2 bases and J by 2 bases, with 4 bases between. Germline lookup yields CDR1 SGHDT and CDR2 FRDEAV. The CDR3 loop reads CASSFGNSDYTF. The sequenced part of the CDR3 DNA is TGTGCCAGCAGTTTTGGGAACTCCGACTACACC.

Regarding this clone: Germline and genes here are mouse. The sequence runs out 1 residue before the end of the CDR3; the remainder is reconstructed from the germline J gene. The chain employs TRBV19 and TRBJ2-2, with D possibly being TRBD1 or TRBD2 (5 bases each). The V end lost 4 bases, the J end lost 0 bases, and 10 bases lay between the germline ends. The germline V gene encodes CDR1 FNHDT and CDR2 SITEND (reference sequence). The CDR3 spans 15 residues. CDR3 residues: CASSLGASNTGQLYF. The CDR3 bases that were read are TGTGCCAGCAGTCTCGGGGCTTCAAACACCGGGCAGCTCTAC.

On this clone itself: The gene symbols are mouse symbols. The sequence runs out 1 residue before the end of the CDR3; the remainder is reconstructed from the germline J gene. This rearrangement joins TRBV13-2 to TRBJ2-1, with D perhaps TRBD1 or TRBD2 (7 bases each). Looked up from germline, CDR1 is NNHNN and CDR2 is SYGAGS (reference sequence). Deletions cut 0 bases from V and 3 bases from J, with 10 bases between. CDR3 length: 15 residues. The sequenced CDR3 bases are TGTGCCAGCGGTGATGCAGGGGGGGGCTATGCTGAGCAGTTC. As protein: CASGDAGGGYAEQF. The complete CDR3 reads CASGDAGGGYAEQFF.

This clone showed up just a few times. Gene names are the mouse ones. The CDR3 goes on 1 residue after the read ends, and that part is filled in from the germline J gene. This chain joins TRBV13-3 and TRBJ1-3, with D maybe TRBD1 (5 bases). The V gene lost 2 bases and the J gene lost 3 bases, with 6 bases spanning the gap. Germline V gene lookup returns CDR1 NNHDY and CDR2 SYVADS. This CDR3 contains 13 residues. The CDR3 DNA, read in part, is TGTGCCAGCAGTGAGGGGGGTGGAAATACGCTCTAT. This encodes CASSEGGGNTLY. The full CDR3 protein reads CASSEGGGNTLYF.

This clone was recorded a few times. Genes and germline are mouse. The CDR3 protein is CTCSAQTGGASNERLFF. Partial CDR3 DNA: TGCACCTGCAGTGCACAAACAGGGGGCGCTTCCAACGAAAGATTATTT. This chain uses TRBV1 with TRBJ1-4, with 9 bases that match TRBD1. Read coverage stops 1 residue before the CDR3 terminus; the germline J gene supplies the remainder. From germline, CDR1 is NSQYPW and CDR2 LRSPGD (reference sequence). This CDR3 contains 17 residues. The V segment lost 2 bases and the J segment 1 base; nucleotides outside the gene matches: 5.

This clone was found a few times. Genes and germline are mouse. The CDR3 end is not reached by the read, which stops 1 residue before it; the germline J gene fills it in. This chain uses TRBV5 with TRBJ1-3; 11 bases are a match to TRBD1. CDR3 length: 16 residues. The V and J ends lost 1 base and 1 base, in that order; junction bases with no gene match: 0. CDR1 LGHNA and CDR2 YNLKQL come from the germline V gene (reference sequence). The covered CDR3 bases are TGTGCCAGCAGCCAAGGGACAGGGGGCTCTGGAAATACGCTCTAT. This codes for CASSQGTGGSGNTLY. The CDR3 as a whole reads CASSQGTGGSGNTLYF.

This clone was seen only a few times. The gene names here belong to mouse. Sequencing ends 1 residue short of the CDR3 end; the germline J gene provides the rest. The chain employs TRBV13-2 and TRBJ1-3; 9 bases are shared with TRBD1. The CDR3 is 14 residues long. V was pared by 3 bases and J by 2 bases, with 0 bases of the junction left unmatched. Germline V gene data show CDR1 as NNHNN and CDR2 as SYGAGS (reference sequence). The CDR3 sequence is CASGGTGAGNTLYF. The covered CDR3 bases are TGTGCCAGCGGTGGGACAGGGGCTGGAAATACGCTCTAT.